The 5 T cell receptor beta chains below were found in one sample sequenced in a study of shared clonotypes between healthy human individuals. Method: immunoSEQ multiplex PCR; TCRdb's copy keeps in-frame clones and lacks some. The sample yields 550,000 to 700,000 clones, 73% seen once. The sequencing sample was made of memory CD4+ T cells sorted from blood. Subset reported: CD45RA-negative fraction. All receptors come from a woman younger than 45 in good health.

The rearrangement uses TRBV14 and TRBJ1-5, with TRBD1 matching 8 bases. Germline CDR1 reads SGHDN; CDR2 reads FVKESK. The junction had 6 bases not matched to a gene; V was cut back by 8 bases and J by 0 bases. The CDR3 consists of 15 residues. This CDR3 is CASQTRGHSNQPQHF. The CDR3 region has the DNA TGTGCCAGCCAAACCAGGGGGCATAGCAATCAGCCCCAGCATTTT.

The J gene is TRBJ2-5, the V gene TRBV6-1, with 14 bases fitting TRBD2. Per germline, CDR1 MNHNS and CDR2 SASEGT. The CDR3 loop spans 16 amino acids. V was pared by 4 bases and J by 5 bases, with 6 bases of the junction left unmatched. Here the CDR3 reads CASSGGLAGEWETQYF. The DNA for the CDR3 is TGTGCCAGCAGTGGGGGACTAGCGGGAGAGTGGGAGACCCAGTACTTC.

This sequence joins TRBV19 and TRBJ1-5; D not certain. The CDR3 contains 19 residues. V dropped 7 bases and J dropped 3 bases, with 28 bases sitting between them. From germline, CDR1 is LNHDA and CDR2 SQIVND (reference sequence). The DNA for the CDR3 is TGTGCCAGTAATGATATATCGCACCTATGGGGAGCGGACAATCAGCCCCAGCATTTT. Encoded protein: CASNDISHLWGADNQPQHF.

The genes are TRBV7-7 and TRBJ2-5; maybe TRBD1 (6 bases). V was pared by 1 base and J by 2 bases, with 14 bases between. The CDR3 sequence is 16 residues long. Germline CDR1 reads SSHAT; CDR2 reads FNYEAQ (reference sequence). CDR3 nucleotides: TGTGCCAGCAGCTTAGGGGGTGGACAGACTCAAGAGACCCAGTACTTC. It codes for CASSLGGGQTQETQYF.

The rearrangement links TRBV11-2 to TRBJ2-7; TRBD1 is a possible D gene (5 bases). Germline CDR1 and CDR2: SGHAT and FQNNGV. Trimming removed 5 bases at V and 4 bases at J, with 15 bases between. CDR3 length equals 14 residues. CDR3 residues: CASSPDRQPYEQYF. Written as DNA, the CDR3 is TGTGCCAGCAGCCCCGACAGACAACCTTACGAGCAGTACTTC. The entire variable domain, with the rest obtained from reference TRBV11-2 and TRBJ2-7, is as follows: EAGVAQSPRYKIIEKRQSVAFWCNPISGHATLYWYQQILGQGPKLLIQFQNNGVVDDSQLPKDRFSAERLKGVDSTLKIQPAKLEDSAVYLCASSPDRQPYEQYFGPGTRLTVT.